Described below is a single T cell receptor beta chain sequence and its context. This CDR3 is also generated by other DNA sequences in the sample. This entry belongs to a study of PD-1 blockade in classical Hodgkin lymphoma. CDR3 length: 14 residues. V dropped 5 bases and J dropped 5; count of bases not matched to a gene: 2. CDR1 is SNHLY and CDR2 is FYNNEI in the germline V gene. The time point here: cycle 4 day 1 (C4D1), after more than five weeks of nivolumab. Each and every patient relapsed after autologous stem cell transplantation, and patients got differing brentuximab vedotin exposure. Here immunoSEQ multiplex PCR was the method, and the copy in TCRdb shows in-frame clones only, minus some. The sample lists tens of thousands of clones, 66% occurring once.

The sample here was peripheral blood mononuclear cells (PBMCs), taken before the fourth cycle of nivolumab. The clonotype originates from a human donor with classical Hodgkin lymphoma. The rearrangement uses TRBV2 and TRBJ1-5, with 11 bases fitting TRBD1. DNA for the CDR3: TGTGCCAGCAGTTGGGACAGGGGGGATCAGCCCCAGCATTTT. This sequence encodes CASSWDRGDQPQHF.